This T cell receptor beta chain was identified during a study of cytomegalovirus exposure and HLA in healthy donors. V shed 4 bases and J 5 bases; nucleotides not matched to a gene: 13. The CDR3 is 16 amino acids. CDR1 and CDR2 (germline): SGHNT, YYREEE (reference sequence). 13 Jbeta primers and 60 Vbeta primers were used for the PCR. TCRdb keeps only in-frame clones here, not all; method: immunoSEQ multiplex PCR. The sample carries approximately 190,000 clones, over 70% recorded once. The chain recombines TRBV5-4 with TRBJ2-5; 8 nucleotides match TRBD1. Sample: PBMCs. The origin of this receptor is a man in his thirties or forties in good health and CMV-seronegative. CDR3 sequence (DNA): TGTGCCAGCAGCCGAGACATGCAGGGGACAGGCGAGACCCAGTACTTC. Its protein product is CASSRDMQGTGETQYF.